This record looks at one T cell receptor beta chain sequence and its context. The source of the sample is a study of ipilimumab plus nivolumab after autologous stem cell transplantation. Study information: DLBCL patients had primary refractory or relapsed disease.

The repertoire was sequenced with immunoSEQ multiplex PCR; TCRdb's copy has only in-frame clones and lacks some. The data contain around 17,000 clones, approximately 75% of them singletons. V was clipped by 7 bases and J by 5 bases, with 18 bases between them. The germline gives CDR1 MNHNS, CDR2 SASEGT. The CDR3 covers 14 residues. Patients received nivolumab 3 mg/kg at weeks 1, 4, 7, 10, then fortnightly to week 26. The TCR was taken from a male donor with diffuse large B-cell lymphoma. The chain employs TRBV6-1 and TRBJ2-7, with TRBD2 as a possible D gene (5 bases). The sample was PBMCs, taken in a trial of ipilimumab plus nivolumab as post-transplant consolidation. The CDR3 loop reads CASNIRGIVNEQYF. The DNA for the CDR3 is TGTGCCAGCAACATCCGGGGAATCGTAAACGAGCAGTACTTC.